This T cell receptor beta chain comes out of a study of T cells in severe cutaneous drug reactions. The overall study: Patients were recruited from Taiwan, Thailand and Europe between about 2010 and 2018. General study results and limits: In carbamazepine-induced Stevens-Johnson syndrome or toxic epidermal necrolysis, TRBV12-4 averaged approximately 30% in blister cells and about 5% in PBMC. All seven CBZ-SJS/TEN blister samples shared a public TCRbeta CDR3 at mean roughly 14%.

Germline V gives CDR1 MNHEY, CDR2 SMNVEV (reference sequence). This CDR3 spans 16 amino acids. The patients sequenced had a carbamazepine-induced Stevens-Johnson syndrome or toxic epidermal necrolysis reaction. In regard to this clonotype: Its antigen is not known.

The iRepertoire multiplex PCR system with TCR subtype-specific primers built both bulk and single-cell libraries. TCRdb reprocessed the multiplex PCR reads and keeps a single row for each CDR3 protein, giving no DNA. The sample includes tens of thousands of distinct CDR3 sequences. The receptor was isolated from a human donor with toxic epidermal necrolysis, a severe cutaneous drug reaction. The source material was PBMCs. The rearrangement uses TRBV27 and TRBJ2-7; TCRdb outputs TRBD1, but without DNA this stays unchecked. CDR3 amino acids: CASRLQGAASSYEQYF.